Listed here is a single T cell receptor beta chain. The target antigen is unknown. The source of the sample is a study of OX40 agonist ivuxolimab in advanced cancers. Overall study context: There were three patients with partial responses, one having hepatocellular carcinoma and two cutaneous melanoma.

The CDR3 extends over 13 amino acids. V gave up 4 bases and J gave up 10 bases; unmatched junction bases: 5. The germline V gene has CDR1 LGHNA and CDR2 YSLEER. A history of autoimmune disease or systemic immunosuppression excluded patients. Measured with immunoSEQ multiplex PCR; TCRdb has only the in-frame clones, and not every one. Among 100,000 to 120,000 clones listed, 89% were seen once. Broader study findings: At 0.1 to 3.0 mg/kg, CD4+ and CD8+ blood T cells expanded clonally by week 6.

V is TRBV4-3 and J is TRBJ2-5, with TRBD1 identical over 11 bases. This specimen consisted of CD4+ or CD8+ T cells sorted from blood, obtained in a trial of the OX40 agonist ivuxolimab. The source is an adult with an advanced solid tumor such as melanoma, head and neck, liver or kidney cancer. The chain's CDR3 is CASSLGTGGVQYF. The CDR3, as DNA: TGCGCCAGCAGCCTGGGGACAGGGGGGGTCCAGTACTTC.